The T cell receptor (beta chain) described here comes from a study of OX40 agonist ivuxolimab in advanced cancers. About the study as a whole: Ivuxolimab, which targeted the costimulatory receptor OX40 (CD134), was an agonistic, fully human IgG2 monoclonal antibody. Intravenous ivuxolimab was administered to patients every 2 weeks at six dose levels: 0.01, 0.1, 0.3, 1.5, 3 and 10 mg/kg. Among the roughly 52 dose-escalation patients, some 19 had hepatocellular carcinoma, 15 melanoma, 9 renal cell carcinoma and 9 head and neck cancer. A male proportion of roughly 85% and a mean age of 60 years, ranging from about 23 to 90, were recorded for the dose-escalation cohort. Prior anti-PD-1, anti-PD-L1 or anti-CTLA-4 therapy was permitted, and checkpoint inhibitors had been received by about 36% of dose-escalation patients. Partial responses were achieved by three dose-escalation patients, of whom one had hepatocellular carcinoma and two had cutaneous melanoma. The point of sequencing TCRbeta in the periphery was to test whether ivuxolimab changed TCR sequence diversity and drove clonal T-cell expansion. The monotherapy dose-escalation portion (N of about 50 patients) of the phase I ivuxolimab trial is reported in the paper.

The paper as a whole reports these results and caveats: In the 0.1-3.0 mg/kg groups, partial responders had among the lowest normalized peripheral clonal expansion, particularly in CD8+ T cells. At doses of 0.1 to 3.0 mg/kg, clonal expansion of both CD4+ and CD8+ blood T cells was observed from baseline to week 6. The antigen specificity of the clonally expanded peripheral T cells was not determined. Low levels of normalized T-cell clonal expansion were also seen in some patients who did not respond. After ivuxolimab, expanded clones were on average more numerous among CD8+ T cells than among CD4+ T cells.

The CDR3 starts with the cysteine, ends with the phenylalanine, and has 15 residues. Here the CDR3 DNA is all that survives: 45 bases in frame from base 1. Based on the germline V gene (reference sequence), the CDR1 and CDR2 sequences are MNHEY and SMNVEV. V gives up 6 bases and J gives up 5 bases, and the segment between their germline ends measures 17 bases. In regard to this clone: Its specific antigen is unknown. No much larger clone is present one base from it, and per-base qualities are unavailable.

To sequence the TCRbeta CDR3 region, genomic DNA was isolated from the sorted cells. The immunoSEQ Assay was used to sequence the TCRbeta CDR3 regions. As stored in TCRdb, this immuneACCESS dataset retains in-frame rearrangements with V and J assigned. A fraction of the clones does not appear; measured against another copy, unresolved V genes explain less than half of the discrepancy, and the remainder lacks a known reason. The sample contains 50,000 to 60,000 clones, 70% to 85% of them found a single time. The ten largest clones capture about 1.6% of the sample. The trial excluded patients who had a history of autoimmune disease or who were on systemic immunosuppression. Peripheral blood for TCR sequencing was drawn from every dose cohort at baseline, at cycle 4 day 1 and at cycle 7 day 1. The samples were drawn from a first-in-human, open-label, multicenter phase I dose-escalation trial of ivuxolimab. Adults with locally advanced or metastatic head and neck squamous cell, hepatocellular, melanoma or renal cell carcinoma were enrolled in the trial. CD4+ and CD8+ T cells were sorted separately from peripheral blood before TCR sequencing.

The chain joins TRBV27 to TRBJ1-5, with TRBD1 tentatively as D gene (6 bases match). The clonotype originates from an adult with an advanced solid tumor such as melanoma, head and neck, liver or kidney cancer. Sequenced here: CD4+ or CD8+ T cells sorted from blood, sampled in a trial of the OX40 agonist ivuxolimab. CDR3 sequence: CASRRWGQGYQPQHF. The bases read TGTGCCAGCAGACGGTGGGGACAAGGCTATCAGCCCCAGCATTTT.